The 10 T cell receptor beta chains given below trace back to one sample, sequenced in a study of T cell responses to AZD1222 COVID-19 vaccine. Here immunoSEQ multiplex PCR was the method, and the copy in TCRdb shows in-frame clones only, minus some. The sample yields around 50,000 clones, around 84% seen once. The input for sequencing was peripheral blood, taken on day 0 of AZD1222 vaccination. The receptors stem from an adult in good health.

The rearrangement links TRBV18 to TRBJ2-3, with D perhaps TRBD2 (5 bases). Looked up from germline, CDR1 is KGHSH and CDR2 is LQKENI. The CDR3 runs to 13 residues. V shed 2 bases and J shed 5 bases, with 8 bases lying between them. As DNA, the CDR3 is TGTGCCAGCTCACCAACGGCGGGAGATACGCAGTATTTT. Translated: CASSPTAGDTQYF.

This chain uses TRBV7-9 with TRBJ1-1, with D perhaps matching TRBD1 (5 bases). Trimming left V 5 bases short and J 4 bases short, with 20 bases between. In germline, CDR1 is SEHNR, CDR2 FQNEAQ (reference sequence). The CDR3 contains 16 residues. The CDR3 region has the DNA TGTGCCAGCAGCCCCCAAGGGACGGGCGCCGGCACTGAAGCTTTCTTT. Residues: CASSPQGTGAGTEAFF.

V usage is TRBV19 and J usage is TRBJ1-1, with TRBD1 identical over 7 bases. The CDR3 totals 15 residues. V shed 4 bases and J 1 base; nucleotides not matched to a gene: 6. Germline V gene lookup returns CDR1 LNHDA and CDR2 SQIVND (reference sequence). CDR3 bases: TGTGCCAGTAGTAGGGACAGTAGACGGAACACTGAAGCTTTCTTT. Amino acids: CASSRDSRRNTEAFF. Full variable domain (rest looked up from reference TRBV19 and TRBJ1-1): DGGITQSPKYLFRKEGQNVTLSCEQNLNHDAMYWYRQDPGQGLRLIYYSQIVNDFQKGDIAEGYSVSREKKESFPLTVTSAQKNPTAFYLCASSRDSRRNTEAFFGQGTRLTVV.

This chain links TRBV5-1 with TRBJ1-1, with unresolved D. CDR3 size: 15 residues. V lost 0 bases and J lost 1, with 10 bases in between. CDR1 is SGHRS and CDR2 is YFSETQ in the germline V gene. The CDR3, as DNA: TGCGCCAGCAGCTTGGTGGCAGGTGGGAACACTGAAGCTTTCTTT. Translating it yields CASSLVAGGNTEAFF.

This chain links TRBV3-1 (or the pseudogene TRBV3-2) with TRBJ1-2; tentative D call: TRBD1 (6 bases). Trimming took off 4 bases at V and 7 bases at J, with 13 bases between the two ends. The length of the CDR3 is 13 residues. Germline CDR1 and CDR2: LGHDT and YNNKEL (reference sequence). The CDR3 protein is CASSPPTGPGYTF. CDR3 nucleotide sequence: TGTGCCAGCAGCCCGCCAACAGGGCCTGGCTACACCTTC.

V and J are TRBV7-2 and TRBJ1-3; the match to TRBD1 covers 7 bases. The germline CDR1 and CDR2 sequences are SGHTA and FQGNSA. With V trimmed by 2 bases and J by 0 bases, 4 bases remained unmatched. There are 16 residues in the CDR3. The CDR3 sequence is CASSLRQGYSGNTIYF. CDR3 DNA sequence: TGTGCCAGCAGCTTACGACAGGGTTACTCTGGAAACACCATATATTTT.

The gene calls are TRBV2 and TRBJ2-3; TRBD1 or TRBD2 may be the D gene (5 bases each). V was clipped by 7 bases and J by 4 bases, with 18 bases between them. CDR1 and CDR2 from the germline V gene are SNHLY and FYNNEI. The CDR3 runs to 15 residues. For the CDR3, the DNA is TGTGCCAGCACCGAGGGGAGACGCACGGCAGATACGCAGTATTTT. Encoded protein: CASTEGRRTADTQYF. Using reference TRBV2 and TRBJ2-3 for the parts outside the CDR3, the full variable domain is EPEVTQTPSHQVTQMGQEVILRCVPISNHLYFYWYRQILGQKVEFLVSFYNNEISEKSEIFDDQFSVERPDGSNFTLKIRSTKLEDSAMYFCASTEGRRTADTQYFGPGTRLTVL.

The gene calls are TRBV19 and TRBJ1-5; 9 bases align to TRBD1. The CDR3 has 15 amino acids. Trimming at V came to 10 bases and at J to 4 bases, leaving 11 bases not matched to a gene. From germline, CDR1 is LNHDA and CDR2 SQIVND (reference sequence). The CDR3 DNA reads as TGTGCCACCAGACCGGGACAGGGTTCGAATCAGCCCCAGCATTTT. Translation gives CATRPGQGSNQPQHF. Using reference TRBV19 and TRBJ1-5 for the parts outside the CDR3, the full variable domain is DGGITQSPKYLFRKEGQNVTLSCEQNLNHDAMYWYRQDPGQGLRLIYYSQIVNDFQKGDIAEGYSVSREKKESFPLTVTSAQKNPTAFYLCATRPGQGSNQPQHFGDGTRLSIL.

The CDR3 DNA reads TGTGCCAGCAGCCAAGATGACGCGGGAGGTAGGGAGACCCAGTACTTC. Its protein product is CASSQDDAGGRETQYF. The chain is built from TRBV3-1 (or the pseudogene TRBV3-2) and TRBJ2-5; TRBD2 matches at 8 bases. J was trimmed by 5 bases and V by 0 bases; bases with no gene match: 8. CDR3 length equals 16 residues. Looked up from germline, CDR1 is LGHDT and CDR2 is YNNKEL (reference sequence).

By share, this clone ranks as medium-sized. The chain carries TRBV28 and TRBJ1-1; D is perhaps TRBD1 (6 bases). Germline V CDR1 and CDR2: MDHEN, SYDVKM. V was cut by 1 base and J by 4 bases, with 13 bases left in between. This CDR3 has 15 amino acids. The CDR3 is CASSLSLTGLTEAFF. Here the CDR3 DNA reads TGTGCCAGCAGTTTATCCCTTACAGGGCTCACTGAAGCTTTCTTT.